The 2 T cell receptor beta chains reported below all come from one sample, sequenced in a study of blood T cell repertoires in COVID-19. Libraries were prepared by immunoSEQ multiplex PCR; TCRdb keeps only in-frame clonotypes and omits some of them. The sample includes tens of thousands of clones, 65% to 90% of them seen just once. The source material was peripheral blood. These receptors were collected from an elderly man with acute or convalescent COVID-19.

The chain recombines TRBV7-8 with TRBJ2-2; possible D gene TRBD2, 5 bases. Germline V gene lookup returns CDR1 SGHVS and CDR2 FQNEAQ. The V and J ends lost 5 bases and 11 bases respectively, with 9 bases between them. The CDR3 length is 11 residues. The CDR3 here is CASSQRLELFF. The CDR3 bases are TGTGCCAGCAGCCAGAGACTAGAGCTGTTTTTT.

The chain carries TRBV7-2 and TRBJ1-2; 9 bases map to TRBD1. The V gene's germline CDR1 is SGHTA and CDR2 FQGNSA. The CDR3 has 18 residues. The trim removed 4 bases at V and 2 bases at J, leaving 14 bases unmatched. The DNA of the CDR3 is TGTGCCAGCAGCTGGACCGGGACAGGGAGGTCTCTGAACTATGGCTACACCTTC. Translated, it gives CASSWTGTGRSLNYGYTF.